These 9 T cell receptor beta chains were all obtained from the same sample, sequenced in a study of Graves' ophthalmopathy and Graves' hyperthyroidism. From RNA, the CDR3 regions of TCR beta chains were amplified and sequenced. First-round RT-PCR employed HTBI primers, with a second-round multiplex PCR after it. From the multiplex PCR reads, TCRdb called clonotypes with MiXCR, one entry per CDR3 protein. The data hold 340,000 or so distinct CDR3 sequences, with 15% to 20% observed a single time. Sequenced material: peripheral blood. The source of these receptors is an adult man with Graves' ophthalmopathy.

This clonotype came up many times. The chain couples TRBV4-2 to TRBJ1-2, with D hard to call. Deletions cut 4 bases from V and 0 bases from J, with 12 bases between. The CDR3 is 15 residues long. From germline, CDR1 is LGHNA and CDR2 YNFKEQ. CDR3 residues: CASSPSKGPNYGYTF. DNA of the CDR3: TGTGCCAGCAGCCCGTCAAAAGGCCCTAACTATGGCTACACCTTC.

Many counts were recorded for this clonotype. This chain uses TRBV12-3 or TRBV12-4 with TRBJ2-5; a possible D gene is TRBD2 (6 bases). Trimming removed 8 bases from V and 5 bases from J, with 12 bases in between. The CDR3 is 12 residues long. The DNA of the CDR3 is TGTGCCAGCCAGGCAGGGAGGGAGACCCAGTACTTC. Its translation: CASQAGRETQYF.

In its sample, this clonotype was seen many times. The V and J genes are TRBV5-1 and TRBJ2-7; the D gene could be TRBD1 or TRBD2 (5 bases each). This CDR3 contains 13 residues. The germline V gene has CDR1 SGHRS and CDR2 YFSETQ. The V end was cut by 2 bases, the J end by 6 bases, with 12 bases between. This chain's CDR3 is CASSFSRDGEQYF. CDR3 DNA: TGCGCCAGCAGCTTTAGCAGGGACGGCGAGCAGTACTTC.

This clonotype has ten or more counts. The chain joins TRBV7-2 to TRBJ1-2, with 8 bases identical to TRBD1. This CDR3 has 13 amino acids. Per the germline V gene, CDR1 is SGHTA and CDR2 is FQGNSA. With V trimmed by 5 bases and J by 8 bases, 7 bases remained unmatched. CDR3 nucleotide sequence: TGTGCCAGCAGCGCGACAGGGGTTGGCGGCTACACCTTC. Residues: CASSATGVGGYTF. The full variable domain, in which reference TRBV7-2 and TRBJ1-2 provide the parts outside the CDR3, is GAGVSQSPSNKVTEKGKDVELRCDPISGHTALYWYRQSLGQGLEFLIYFQGNSAPDKSGLPSDRFSAERTGGSVSTLTIQRTQQEDSAVYLCASSATGVGGYTFGSGTRLTVV.

This clonotype was observed many times. The J gene is TRBJ1-3, the V gene TRBV12-3 or TRBV12-4; 7 nucleotides align to TRBD1. J was trimmed by 8 bases and V by 1 base; bases with no gene match: 5. The CDR3 runs 14 residues. The CDR3 region has the DNA TGTGCCAGCAGTTTAGGAGGGGGCGCTTACACCATATATTTT. Translation gives CASSLGGGAYTIYF.

This clonotype appeared once. V gene TRBV6-5 combines with J gene TRBJ1-1; unclear D gene. The germline V and J ends were trimmed by 4 bases and 3 bases, with 9 bases remaining between them. This CDR3 comprises 13 residues. Germline V gene sequence: CDR1 MNHEY, CDR2 SVGAGI. This chain's CDR3 is CASSSEPDTEAFF. The CDR3 nucleotides are TGTGCCAGCAGTTCCGAACCAGACACTGAAGCTTTCTTT.

This clonotype came up many times. The V and J genes are TRBV29-1 and TRBJ2-7; 8 bases map to TRBD1. Trimming took 1 base from V and 6 from J; bases not matched to a gene: 8. Germline-derived CDR1 and CDR2 are SQVTM and ANQGSEA. The CDR3 length is 14 residues. DNA for the CDR3: TGCAGCGTTGAAGGGGGGACAGGTATTCGCGAGCAGTACTTC. Protein product: CSVEGGTGIREQYF.

In this sample, this clonotype turned up many times. The rearrangement joins TRBV7-8 to TRBJ2-4; D may be TRBD2 (6 bases). This CDR3 has 14 amino acids. Deletions cut 5 bases from V and 5 bases from J, with 13 bases between. Germline lookup yields CDR1 SGHVS and CDR2 FQNEAQ. The CDR3 protein is CASSASWGENIQYF. CDR3 DNA sequence: TGTGCCAGCAGCGCAAGTTGGGGGGAAAACATTCAGTACTTC.

There are many counts of this clonotype. V usage is TRBV11-2 and J usage is TRBJ2-3; D is unclear. The CDR3 covers 14 residues. Deletions cut 5 bases from V and 3 bases from J, with 12 bases between. In germline, CDR1 is SGHAT, CDR2 FQNNGV. The CDR3 DNA reads as TGTGCCAGCAGCAGGTGGCCCCATACAGATACGCAGTATTTT. Encoded protein: CASSRWPHTDTQYF.